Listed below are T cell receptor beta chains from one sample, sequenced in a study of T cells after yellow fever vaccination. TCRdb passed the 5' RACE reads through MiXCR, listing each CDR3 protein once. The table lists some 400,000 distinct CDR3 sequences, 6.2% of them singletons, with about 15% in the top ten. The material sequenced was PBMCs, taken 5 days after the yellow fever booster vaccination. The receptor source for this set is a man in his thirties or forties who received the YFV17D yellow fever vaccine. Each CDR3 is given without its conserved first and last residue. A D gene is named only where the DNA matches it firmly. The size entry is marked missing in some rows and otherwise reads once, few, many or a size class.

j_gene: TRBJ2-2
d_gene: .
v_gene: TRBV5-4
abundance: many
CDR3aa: ASSLGTSGLNTGELF

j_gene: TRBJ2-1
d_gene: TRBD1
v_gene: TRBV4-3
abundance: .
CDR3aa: ASSQGRTGPGEQF

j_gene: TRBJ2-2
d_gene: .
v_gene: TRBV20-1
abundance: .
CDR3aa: SARDSTGWSGELF

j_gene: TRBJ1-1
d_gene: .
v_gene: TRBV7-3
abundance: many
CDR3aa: ASSLSLGGHAF

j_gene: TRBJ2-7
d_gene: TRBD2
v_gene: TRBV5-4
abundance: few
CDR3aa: ASSLKREGRSQFSS

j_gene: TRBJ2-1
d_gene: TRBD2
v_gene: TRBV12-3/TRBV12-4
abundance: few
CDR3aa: ASGHSGVGNEQF

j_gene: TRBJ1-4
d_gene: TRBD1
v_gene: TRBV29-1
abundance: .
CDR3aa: SATGENEKLF

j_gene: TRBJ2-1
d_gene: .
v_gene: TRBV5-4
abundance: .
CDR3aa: ASSLEGRGTYNEQF

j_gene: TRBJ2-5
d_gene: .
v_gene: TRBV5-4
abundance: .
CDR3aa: ASSLYFQETQY

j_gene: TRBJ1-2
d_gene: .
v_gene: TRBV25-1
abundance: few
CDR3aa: ASSDTKTVYGYT

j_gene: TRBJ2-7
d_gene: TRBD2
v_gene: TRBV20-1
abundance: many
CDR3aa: SALGGWFYEQY

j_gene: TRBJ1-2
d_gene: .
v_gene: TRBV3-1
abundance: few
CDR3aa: ASSQADGGSGYT

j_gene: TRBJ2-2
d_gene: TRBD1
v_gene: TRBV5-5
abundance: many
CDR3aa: ASSLEAGGRELF

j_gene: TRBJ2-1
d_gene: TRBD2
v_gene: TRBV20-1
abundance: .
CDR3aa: SAGGLAAYNEQF

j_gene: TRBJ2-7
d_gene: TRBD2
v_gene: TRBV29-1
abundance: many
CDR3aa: SARLAGGSEQY

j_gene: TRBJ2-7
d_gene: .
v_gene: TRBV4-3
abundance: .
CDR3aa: ASSLQTGAYEQY

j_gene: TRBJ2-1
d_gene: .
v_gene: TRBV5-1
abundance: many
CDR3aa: ASSGSPDPDNEQF

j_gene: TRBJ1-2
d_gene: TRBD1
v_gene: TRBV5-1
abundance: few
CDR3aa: ASSFTGGRGYT

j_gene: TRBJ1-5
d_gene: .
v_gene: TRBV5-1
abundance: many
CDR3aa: ASRARTQVDMYGNQPQH

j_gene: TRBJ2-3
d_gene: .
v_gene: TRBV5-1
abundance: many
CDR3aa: ASSSGLDTDTQY

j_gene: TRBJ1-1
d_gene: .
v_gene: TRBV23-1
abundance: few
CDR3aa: ASSPVPGTPKAVNTEAF

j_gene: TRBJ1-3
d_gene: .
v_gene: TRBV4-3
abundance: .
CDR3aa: ASSQPSGRGNTIY

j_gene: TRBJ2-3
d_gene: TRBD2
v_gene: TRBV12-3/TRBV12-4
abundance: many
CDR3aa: ASRLAGYVDTQY

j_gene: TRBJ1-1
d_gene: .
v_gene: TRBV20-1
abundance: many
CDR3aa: SARDEGRRYTEAF